The clone carrying this TCR beta chain was seen repeatedly, ten times or more. Construction of the TCRbeta library involved unique molecular identifiers. A single record per CDR3 protein comes from TCRdb applying MiXCR to the PCR reads. Altogether hundreds of thousands of distinct CDR3 sequences are present, 15% to 20% being singletons, with the ten largest covering 1.1%. With 3 bases clipped from V and 9 bases from J, the junction kept 8 bases outside the gene matches. This CDR3 is 13 amino acids long. The germline gives CDR1 GTSNPN, CDR2 SVGIG (reference sequence). The data belong to a study of T-cell reconstitution after alpha-beta-depleted transplantation in children.

The chain joins TRBV30 to TRBJ1-5; 7 bases are shared with TRBD1. This receptor was obtained from a human donor who donated a stem cell graft to a child with acute myeloid leukemia. The specimen was PBMCs from the stem cell graft donor, collected from the stem cell graft. CDR3 sequence reads: CAWRHRGGWPQHF. DNA of the CDR3: TGTGCCTGGAGGCACAGGGGAGGGTGGCCCCAGCATTTT. Based on the CDR3 plus reference TRBV30 and TRBJ1-5, the full variable domain is SQTIHQWPATLVQPVGSPLSLECTVEGTSNPNLYWYRQAAGRGLQLLFYSVGIGQISSEVPQNLSASRPQDRQFILSSKKLLLSDSGFYLCAWRHRGGWPQHFGDGTRLSIL.